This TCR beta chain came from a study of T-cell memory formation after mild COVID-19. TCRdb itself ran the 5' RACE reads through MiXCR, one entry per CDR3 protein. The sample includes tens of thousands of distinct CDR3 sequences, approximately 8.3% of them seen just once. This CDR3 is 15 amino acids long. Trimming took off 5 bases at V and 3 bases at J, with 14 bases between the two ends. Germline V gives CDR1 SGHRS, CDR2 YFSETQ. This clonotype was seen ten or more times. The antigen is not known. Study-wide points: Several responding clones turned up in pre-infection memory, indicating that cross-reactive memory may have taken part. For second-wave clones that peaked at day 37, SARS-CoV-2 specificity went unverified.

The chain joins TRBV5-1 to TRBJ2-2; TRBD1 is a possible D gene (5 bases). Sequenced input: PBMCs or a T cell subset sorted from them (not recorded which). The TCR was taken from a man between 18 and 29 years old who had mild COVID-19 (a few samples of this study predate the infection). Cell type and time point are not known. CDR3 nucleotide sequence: TGCGCCAGCAGTTCCGCAACAGGAGACACCGGGGAGCTGTTTTTT. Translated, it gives CASSSATGDTGELFF. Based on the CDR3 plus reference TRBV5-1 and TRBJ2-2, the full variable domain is KAGVTQTPRYLIKTRGQQVTLSCSPISGHRSVSWYQQTPGQGLQFLFEYFSETQRNKGNFPGRFSGRQFSNSRSEMNVSTLELGDSALYLCASSSATGDTGELFFGEGSRLTVL.